These T cell receptor beta chains were read from a single sample in a study of shared clonotypes between healthy human individuals. TCRdb's copy holds only in-frame clones and misses some; the assay was immunoSEQ multiplex PCR. The sample lists 2 million to 2.5 million clones, around 95% seen once, with around 0.13% in the top ten. Sequenced material: naive CD4+ T cells sorted from blood. The source of these receptors is a man aged 18 to 29 in good health. The CDR3 runs from the conserved cysteine through the conserved F or W. D genes are given only for firm matches. Some rows have no size entry. The others give once, few or many, or a class for an expanded clone.

j_gene	v_gene	d_gene	abundance	CDR3nt	CDR3aa
TRBJ2-7	TRBV7-2	TRBD2	-	TGTGCCAGCAGCTCTACTAGCGGGGGACCCTACGAGCAGTACTTC	CASSSTSGGPYEQYF
TRBJ1-2	TRBV5-3	TRBD1	-	TGTGCCAGAAGCTTGGGACAGGGTTATGGCTACACCTTC	CARSLGQGYGYTF
TRBJ1-6	TRBV7-2	TRBD1	-	TGTGCCAGCAGCTTTAGACAGGGGAATTCACCCCTCCACTTT	CASSFRQGNSPLHF
TRBJ1-1	TRBV7-9	-	-	TGTGCCAGCAGTCCTTCCCCCAACACTGAAGCTTTCTTT	CASSPSPNTEAFF
TRBJ2-5	TRBV18	-	-	TGTGCCAGCTCACCAAGGACAGAGACCCAGTACTTC	CASSPRTETQYF
TRBJ2-3	TRBV5-1	TRBD1	-	TGCGCCAGCAGCTCCTTAGGGGGCGGCACAGATACGCAGTATTTT	CASSSLGGGTDTQYF
TRBJ2-5	TRBV7-6	-	-	TGTGCCAGCAGCCGAGGGGGGGGATTGAGGGAAGAGACCCAGTACTTC	CASSRGGGLREETQYF
TRBJ2-2	TRBV4-1	TRBD2	-	TGCGCCAGCAGCCCCCCAGCGGGAGTGGCCGGGGAGCTGTTTTTT	CASSPPAGVAGELFF
TRBJ1-4	TRBV28	-	-	TGTGCCAGCAGTTTGATTGCTGCAACTAATGAAAAACTGTTTTTT	CASSLIAATNEKLFF
TRBJ2-5	TRBV7-2	TRBD2	-	TGTGCCAGCAGCTTTCTAGCGGGAGTGAGGGGAGAGACCCAGTACTTC	CASSFLAGVRGETQYF
TRBJ2-3	TRBV30	TRBD2	-	TGTGCCTGGAGTGTAACCGGGGGGGGTCGCACAGATACGCAGTATTTT	CAWSVTGGGRTDTQYF
TRBJ2-2	TRBV5-1	TRBD2	-	TGCGCCAGCAGCTCGACTAGCGGGTCTGTCGGGGAGCTGTTTTTT	CASSSTSGSVGELFF
TRBJ2-3	TRBV30	TRBD2	-	TGTGCCTGGAGTCAAACTAGCGGAAGCACAGATACGCAGTATTTT	CAWSQTSGSTDTQYF
TRBJ1-2	TRBV4-1	-	-	TGCGCCAGCAGCCAGGACAGAGCCCAGAGGAGGGACACCTTC	CASSQDRAQRRDTF
TRBJ1-2	TRBV27	-	-	TGTGCCAGCAGTTTAGGCGGGTTGCGTAACTATGGCTACACCTTC	CASSLGGLRNYGYTF
TRBJ2-7	TRBV28	-	-	TGTGCCACCACTAAACCCCCAGGGAGCTACGAGCAGTACTTC	CATTKPPGSYEQYF
TRBJ1-2	TRBV6-1	-	-	TGTGCCAGCATTGACCGAGGGAGCACGACCAGGAGTGGCTACACCTTC	CASIDRGSTTRSGYTF
TRBJ2-3	TRBV10-2	TRBD2	-	TGCGCCAGCGCCCCTAGCGGGACCGCAGATACGCAGTATTTT	CASAPSGTADTQYF
TRBJ2-5	TRBV4-2	-	-	TGTGCCAGCAGCCAAGATCAAGGGGGGGGGACGGAGACCCAGTACTTC	CASSQDQGGGTETQYF
TRBJ2-4	TRBV6-5	-	-	TGTGCCAGCAGTTACACCGGAGTTCCAGGCATTCAGTACTTC	CASSYTGVPGIQYF
TRBJ1-4	TRBV9	-	-	TGTGCCAGCAGCGTAGCTCTGTCGGGGGATGAAAAACTGTTTTTT	CASSVALSGDEKLFF
TRBJ2-2	TRBV2	TRBD2	-	TGTGCCAGCAGGGCCCGACCTAGCGGGAAAGTCACCGGGGAGCTGTTTTTT	CASRARPSGKVTGELFF
TRBJ1-5	TRBV4-1	-	once	TGCGCCAGCAGCCCTCGCGGGGAAAATCAGCCCCAGCATTTT	CASSPRGENQPQHF
TRBJ2-6	TRBV9	-	once	TGTGCCAGCAGCGAATCCCCCTCTGGGGCCAACGTCCTGACTTTC	CASSESPSGANVLTF
TRBJ2-5	TRBV6-1	TRBD1	-	TGTGCCAGCCGTACAGGGGGCAAAGAGACCCAGTACTTC	CASRTGGKETQYF
TRBJ1-2	TRBV11-2	TRBD1	-	TGTGCCAGCAGCTTCCGCCTCCGGGACAGGGTAGACTATGGCTACACCTTC	CASSFRLRDRVDYGYTF
TRBJ2-7	TRBV6-5	TRBD2	-	TGTGCCAGCAGTTACTCAGGCGGGGGGCCCTACGAGCAGTACTTC	CASSYSGGGPYEQYF
TRBJ1-1	TRBV30	-	-	TGTGCCTGGAGCCGCCAACTCACAGTGAACACTGAAGCTTTCTTT	CAWSRQLTVNTEAFF
TRBJ2-2	TRBV18	TRBD1	-	TGTGCCAGCTCACCGGGGCTGGGACAGGGGGCGATCGGGGAGCTGTTTTTT	CASSPGLGQGAIGELFF
TRBJ1-1	TRBV7-2	-	-	TGTGCCAGCAGCATTCAGGGCCCCACTGAAGCTTTCTTT	CASSIQGPTEAFF
TRBJ1-1	TRBV18	-	-	TGTGCCAGCTCACGGGAGTTCATGAACACTGAAGCTTTCTTT	CASSREFMNTEAFF
TRBJ2-5	TRBV19	-	-	TGTGCCAGTAGTATAGCGGCGCCTGTGGAGACCCAGTACTTC	CASSIAAPVETQYF
TRBJ2-7	TRBV9	TRBD1	-	TGTGCCAGCAGCAGCGGGACAGGGGGACGCGAGCAGTACTTC	CASSSGTGGREQYF
TRBJ2-1	TRBV9	TRBD1	-	TGTGCCAGCAGCGCGAGGACAGGGGGAGGCGAGCAGTTCTTC	CASSARTGGGEQFF
TRBJ2-5	TRBV28	-	-	TGTGCCAGCAGTACCCAATTTACAGGGAGCCAAGAGACCCAGTACTTC	CASSTQFTGSQETQYF
TRBJ2-7	TRBV27	-	-	TGTGCCAGCACTCCCCTGTCGATTTACGAGCAGTACTTC	CASTPLSIYEQYF
TRBJ2-3	TRBV19	-	-	TGTGCCAGTAGTATGGGTCGAGGTTCGGGGTCCAGCACAGATACGCAGTATTTT	CASSMGRGSGSSTDTQYF
TRBJ1-2	TRBV7-2	-	-	TGTGCCAGCAGCTTTCTGGGCAGCCCGGCGGGCTACACCTTC	CASSFLGSPAGYTF
TRBJ2-3	TRBV6-6	TRBD1	-	TGTGCCAGCAGTCCGAGGGACAGGGGCACAGATACGCAGTATTTT	CASSPRDRGTDTQYF
TRBJ1-2	TRBV5-4	-	-	TGTGCCAGCAGCGTAATGGGCTATGGCTACACCTTC	CASSVMGYGYTF
TRBJ1-4	TRBV6-6	-	-	TGTGCCAGCATAAGTAATGAAAAACTGTTTTTT	CASISNEKLFF
TRBJ2-3	TRBV10-3	-	-	TGTGCCATCACCCAGGGTGGCACAGATACGCAGTATTTT	CAITQGGTDTQYF
TRBJ2-1	TRBV10-3	TRBD2	-	TGTGCCATCAGCCGGACTAGCGGGTTAGGCGGGTCCTACAATGAGCAGTTCTTC	CAISRTSGLGGSYNEQFF
TRBJ1-4	TRBV11-2	TRBD1	-	TGTGCCAGCAGCTCCGGGACAGGGATAGCTAATGAAAAACTGTTTTTT	CASSSGTGIANEKLFF
TRBJ1-3	TRBV7-2	-	-	TGTGCCAGCAGGGGACGTCACTCTGGAAACACCATATATTTT	CASRGRHSGNTIYF
TRBJ1-2	TRBV19	-	-	TGTGCCAGTAGTATAGATTGGAAAGGTGGCTATGGCTACACCTTC	CASSIDWKGGYGYTF
TRBJ1-3	TRBV28	TRBD1	-	TGTGCCAGCAGCCTTGGACAGGACTCTGGAAACACCATATATTTT	CASSLGQDSGNTIYF
TRBJ1-2	TRBV18	-	-	TGTGCCAGCTCACCCGGACGGGGGATTAGCTATGGCTACACCTTC	CASSPGRGISYGYTF
TRBJ1-3	TRBV29-1	-	-	TGCAGCGTTACAGGGTCTGGAAACACCATATATTTT	CSVTGSGNTIYF
TRBJ2-3	TRBV7-9	TRBD2	-	TGTGCCAGCAGCTTCTACGAGGCGGGGGGACAAGATACGCAGTATTTT	CASSFYEAGGQDTQYF
TRBJ1-5	TRBV28	TRBD1	-	TGTGCCAGCAGCCACCAACAGGGGGCCTCCGATCAGCCCCAGCATTTT	CASSHQQGASDQPQHF
TRBJ1-1	TRBV21-1	-	once	TGTGCCAGCAGTAGACAGGGCATGAACACTGAAGCTTTCTTT	CASSRQGMNTEAFF
TRBJ2-1	TRBV10-3	TRBD2	-	TGTGCCATCAGGGCGGGAGGGCGTTACAATGAGCAGTTCTTC	CAIRAGGRYNEQFF